The next 6 T cell receptor beta chains were all read from a single sample in a study of cytotoxic CD8 clonotypes in ibrutinib-treated CLL. Sequenced by immunoSEQ multiplex PCR; TCRdb stores in-frame clones only, minus some. The table shows around 150,000 clones, with roughly four fifths occurring only once. The sequencing used PBMCs, collected after 12 months of ibrutinib treatment. Every receptor here comes from a human donor with chronic lymphocytic leukemia.

V is TRBV19 and J is TRBJ1-6, with a weak D call TRBD1 (6 bases). The V end lost 6 bases, the J end lost 7 bases, and 13 bases lay between the germline ends. The CDR3 has 14 amino acids. Germline lookup yields CDR1 LNHDA and CDR2 SQIVND (reference sequence). CDR3 residues: CASRQGFLNSPLHF. The CDR3 DNA sequence: TGTGCCAGTAGGCAGGGGTTTTTGAATTCACCCCTCCACTTT. Using reference TRBV19 and TRBJ1-6 for the parts outside the CDR3, the full variable domain is DGGITQSPKYLFRKEGQNVTLSCEQNLNHDAMYWYRQDPGQGLRLIYYSQIVNDFQKGDIAEGYSVSREKKESFPLTVTSAQKNPTAFYLCASRQGFLNSPLHFGNGTRLTVT.

J is TRBJ2-1 and V is TRBV11-1; D may be TRBD2 (6 bases). The V gene lost 4 bases and the J gene lost 9 bases, with 13 bases spanning the gap. From germline, CDR1 is SGHAT and CDR2 FQDESV (reference sequence). The CDR3 runs to 13 residues. CDR3 sequence reads: CASSSQGGTEQFF. CDR3 sequence (DNA): TGTGCCAGCAGCTCTCAGGGCGGGACTGAGCAGTTCTTC.

V gene TRBV7-9 combines with J gene TRBJ1-1; TRBD1 might be the D (6 bases). The CDR3 has 13 residues. CDR1 is SEHNR, CDR2 FQNEAQ, per germline (reference sequence). The germline V and J ends were trimmed by 5 bases and 2 bases, with 9 bases remaining between them. The CDR3 DNA reads TGTGCCAGCAGCCGACAGGCCAACACTGAAGCTTTCTTT. Translated: CASSRQANTEAFF.

V and J are TRBV9 and TRBJ1-1; D is perhaps TRBD1 (5 bases). CDR3 length equals 14 residues. Germline-derived CDR1 and CDR2 are SGDLS and YYNGEE. Trimming pared 2 bases from V and 4 bases from J, leaving 12 bases between. CDR3 sequence (DNA): TGTGCCAGCAGCGTGGGTGGGGGTGGCACTGAAGCTTTCTTT. It yields the protein CASSVGGGGTEAFF.

The CDR3 loop reads CASRWVNTGELFF. In DNA, the CDR3 is TGTGCCAGTCGTTGGGTGAACACCGGGGAGCTGTTTTTT. J is TRBJ2-2 and V is TRBV27; D not resolved. Germline loops: CDR1 MNHEY, CDR2 SMNVEV (reference sequence). Trimming removed 9 bases at V and 1 base at J, with 9 bases between. The CDR3 length is 13 residues.

On this clone itself: The germline gene is not matched at one end of the junction; a read error may be the cause. The CDR3 loop reads CACRSSLSYEQYF. CDR3 sequence (DNA): TGTGCCTGCAGGAGCTCCCTCTCCTACGAGCAGTACTTC. The genes are TRBV25-1 and TRBJ2-7; D is uncertain. CDR1 and CDR2 (germline): MGHDK, SYGVNS. This CDR3 is 13 amino acids long.